This T cell receptor beta chain was identified during a study of T cell repertoires in cytomegalovirus infection. V was pared by 1 base and J by 0 bases, with 9 bases of the junction left unmatched. This CDR3 has 16 amino acids. Germline V gives CDR1 SQVTM, CDR2 ANQGSEA. TCRdb reprocessed the reads with MiXCR, giving one entry per CDR3 protein. The sample consists of some 150,000 distinct CDR3 sequences, roughly a third of them appearing once. This clonotype was recorded a few times. Its antigen is undetermined. This specimen consisted of CD8+ T cells from cultured PBMCs, obtained from culture after CMV antigen stimulation. J is TRBJ2-7 and V is TRBV29-1; 7 bases agree with TRBD1. The TCR sequence derives from a human donor in good health (CMV status not recorded). Some clones in this sample may be carry-over from other donors' samples. The CDR3: CSVEGGQRDLSYEQYF. The CDR3 region has the DNA TGCAGCGTTGAAGGGGGACAGAGGGACCTCTCCTACGAGCAGTACTTC.